What follows are 17 T cell receptor beta chains derived from one specimen sequenced in a study of CD8 T cells in Susac syndrome. RNA totalling about 0.45 to 1 ug underwent reverse transcription with random hexamers. TCRdb reprocessed the immunoSEQ multiplex PCR reads with MiXCR, giving one entry per CDR3 protein. This table holds hundreds of thousands of distinct CDR3 sequences, roughly 96% found once. The source material was CD4+ T cells from PBMCs. The source is a human donor with multiple sclerosis.

The chain carries TRBV27 and TRBJ2-7; D assignment may be TRBD1 or TRBD2 (5 bases each). Trimming removed 3 bases at V and 3 bases at J, with 18 bases between. The CDR3 is made up of 16 amino acids. Germline-derived CDR1 and CDR2 are MNHEY and SMNVEV (reference sequence). The CDR3 coding sequence is TGTGCCAGCAGTTTCAAGCCCGCCCGGGACCGCTACGAGCAGTACTTC. Protein sequence: CASSFKPARDRYEQYF.

The V call is TRBV20-1, the J call TRBJ2-5; D gene unclear. V was pared by 6 bases and J by 5 bases, with 16 bases between. CDR3 length: 13 amino acids. Germline V gene lookup returns CDR1 DFQATT and CDR2 SNEGSKA (reference sequence). The CDR3 loop is CSAAWTGMETQYF. The CDR3 DNA is TGCAGTGCGGCATGGACGGGCATGGAGACCCAGTACTTC.

The rearrangement joins TRBV12-3 or TRBV12-4 to TRBJ2-7, with D hard to call. V shed 7 bases and J shed 0 bases, with 13 bases lying between them. This CDR3 has 14 residues. The CDR3 protein is CASTSGGSSYEQYF. CDR3 nucleotides: TGTGCCAGCACCTCGGGTGGAAGCTCCTACGAGCAGTACTTC.

The chain is built from TRBV5-1 and TRBJ2-5; no reliable D call. Germline V gene data show CDR1 as SGHRS and CDR2 as YFSETQ. V was clipped by 4 bases and J by 0 bases, with 7 bases between them. This CDR3 has 13 amino acids. The CDR3 coding sequence is TGCGCCAGCAGCCAGTTCAACCAAGAGACCCAGTACTTC. Translated, it gives CASSQFNQETQYF.

The CDR3 protein is CASSLVSPSTDTQYF. The CDR3 bases are TGTGCCAGCAGTTTGGTTAGCCCTAGCACAGATACGCAGTATTTT. This rearrangement joins TRBV12-3 or TRBV12-4 to TRBJ2-3; no definite D call. This CDR3 has 15 amino acids. The V gene lost 3 bases and the J gene lost 0 bases, with 10 bases spanning the gap.

This chain joins TRBV3-1 and TRBJ1-5, with D unclear. Germline V gene lookup returns CDR1 LGHDT and CDR2 YNNKEL (reference sequence). V gave up 0 bases and J gave up 0 bases, with 21 bases separating them. The CDR3 has 20 amino acids. The CDR3 region is CASSQDRRQPMAYSNQPQHF. The CDR3, as DNA: TGTGCCAGCAGCCAAGACCGGAGGCAACCCATGGCATATAGCAATCAGCCCCAGCATTTT.

The chain recombines TRBV5-6 with TRBJ2-1; the match to TRBD1 covers 10 bases. J gave up 8 bases and V 6 bases, and 11 bases lay outside the gene matches. Germline assignment: CDR1 SGHDT and CDR2 YYEEEE. This CDR3 contains 15 residues. CDR3 sequence reads: CASKDPGQGNHEQFF. The CDR3 DNA follows: TGTGCCAGCAAAGATCCGGGACAGGGGAATCATGAGCAGTTCTTC.

This chain joins TRBV3-1 and TRBJ2-3, with D possibly being TRBD2 (6 bases). The CDR3 loop spans 15 amino acids. V shed 6 bases and J shed 0 bases, with 13 bases lying between them. Germline-derived CDR1 and CDR2 are LGHDT and YNNKEL (reference sequence). The CDR3 loop is CASSFGGASTDTQYF. CDR3 DNA sequence: TGTGCCAGCAGTTTCGGGGGAGCGAGCACAGATACGCAGTATTTT.

The chain has TRBV2 and TRBJ2-1, with TRBD1 as a possible D gene (6 bases). V dropped 3 bases and J dropped 1 base, with 10 bases sitting between them. This CDR3 contains 15 residues. CDR1 and CDR2 from the germline V gene are SNHLY and FYNNEI. This chain's CDR3 is CASSDGRGSYNEQFF. In nucleotides, the CDR3 is TGTGCCAGCAGTGACGGCAGGGGATCCTACAATGAGCAGTTCTTC.

The chain employs TRBV19 and TRBJ1-5; possibly TRBD1 for D (5 bases). The V gene's germline CDR1 is LNHDA and CDR2 SQIVND (reference sequence). This CDR3 is built from 14 residues. Trimming left V 8 bases short and J 2 bases short, with 13 bases between. CDR3: CASQGRDGNQPQHF. CDR3 coding DNA: TGTGCCAGTCAGGGCAGGGATGGCAATCAGCCCCAGCATTTT.

The chain uses TRBV18 and TRBJ1-5; D is perhaps TRBD1 (6 bases). CDR3 length equals 14 residues. Trimming took off 5 bases at V and 4 bases at J, with 12 bases between the two ends. The germline gives CDR1 KGHSH, CDR2 LQKENI. The CDR3 DNA reads as TGTGCCAGCTCATCCGGGACAAGGAATCAGCCCCAGCATTTT. This codes for CASSSGTRNQPQHF.

This rearrangement joins TRBV20-1 to TRBJ2-3; 13 nucleotides match TRBD2. The CDR3 covers 16 residues. Germline CDR1 reads DFQATT; CDR2 reads SNEGSKA (reference sequence). Trimming removed 3 bases from V and 2 bases from J; junction bases left unmatched: 5. CDR3 in amino acids: CSASTSGRGLTDTQYF. For the CDR3, the DNA is TGCAGTGCTAGTACTAGCGGGAGGGGACTCACAGATACGCAGTATTTT.

The genes are TRBV6-5 and TRBJ2-7; D gene ambiguous. CDR3 length: 11 residues. Trimming pared 4 bases from V and 6 bases from J, leaving 7 bases between. Germline V lookup: CDR1 MNHEY, CDR2 SVGAGI. CDR3 nucleotide sequence: TGTGCCAGCAGTTCCAGCTCCGAGCAGTACTTC. Protein sequence: CASSSSSEQYF.

This clonotype was seen a single time. V is TRBV28 and J is TRBJ2-4; 11 bases match TRBD2. The CDR3 contains 17 residues. V gave up 5 bases and J gave up 6 bases; unmatched junction bases: 12. Germline values: CDR1 MDHEN, CDR2 SYDVKM. Here the CDR3 DNA reads TGTGCCAGCAGTCAACTCTCCGGGACTAGCGGCGGAAACATTCAGTACTTC. This gives the protein CASSQLSGTSGGNIQYF.

The table lists this clonotype with a few counts. The chain joins TRBV29-1 to TRBJ2-3; no clear D gene. Germline lookup yields CDR1 SQVTM and CDR2 ANQGSEA. There are 12 residues in the CDR3. V was clipped by 5 bases and J by 1 base, with 7 bases between them. This CDR3 reads CSVSGGTDTQYF. The CDR3 DNA reads as TGCAGCGTTTCTGGGGGCACAGATACGCAGTATTTT.

This clonotype came up a few times. One junction end disagrees with the germline gene, perhaps due to a read error. This rearrangement joins TRBV5-1 to TRBJ2-5; D perhaps matches TRBD2 (5 bases). The CDR3 loop spans 14 amino acids. CDR1 is SGHRS and CDR2 is YFSETQ in the germline V gene. The CDR3 DNA sequence: TGTGCCAGCAGCTTGGTAGGAGGTCAGGAGACCCAGTACTTC. This codes for CASSLVGGQETQYF.

This chain connects TRBV12-3 or TRBV12-4 to TRBJ2-5; D unclear. Trimming removed 3 bases at V and 4 bases at J, with 21 bases between. The CDR3 covers 17 residues. Here the CDR3 DNA reads TGTGCCAGCAGTTTTTCCTTAGGAAACCCCTTGGGAGAGACCCAGTACTTC. Its translation: CASSFSLGNPLGETQYF.